Listed here are 12 T cell receptor beta chains from one sample, sequenced in a study of shared clonotypes between healthy human individuals. The table came from immunoSEQ multiplex PCR; TCRdb's copy has only in-frame clones and leaves some out. Among fewer than 500,000 clones listed, about 80% were seen once. The sample comprised PBMCs. The source is a woman aged 40 to 49 in good health. Some clones in this sample may be carry-over from other donors' samples.

The chain links TRBV2 to TRBJ2-6; tentative D call: TRBD2 (6 bases). V was clipped by 4 bases and J by 3 bases, with 16 bases between them. The CDR3 sequence is 17 residues long. Germline values: CDR1 SNHLY, CDR2 FYNNEI. The CDR3, as DNA: TGTGCCAGCAGTGTAAACGGGAGAGGGGTTGGGGCCAACGTCCTGACTTTC. This gives the protein CASSVNGRGVGANVLTF.

The chain joins TRBV29-1 to TRBJ2-5, with TRBD2 matching 9 bases. The germline V gene has CDR1 SQVTM and CDR2 ANQGSEA. This CDR3 contains 15 residues. V lost 4 bases to trimming and J lost 0 bases; unmatched junction nucleotides: 6. The CDR3 bases are TGCAGCGTTGGAGGAGCGGGAGGCTACCAAGAGACCCAGTACTTC. This codes for CSVGGAGGYQETQYF.

The chain links TRBV4-3 to TRBJ2-5, with 9 bases that match TRBD1. Germline CDR1 and CDR2: LGHNA and YSLEER. Trimming cost V 3 bases and J 5 bases; bases outside gene matches: 10. The CDR3 length is 16 residues. The CDR3 spells CASSHPTGTGIETQYF. The CDR3 bases are TGCGCCAGCAGCCATCCTACCGGGACAGGGATTGAGACCCAGTACTTC.

As for this clone: The junction does not match germline at one end; this may be a read error. The rearrangement uses TRBV7-7 and TRBJ2-1, with 10 positions matching TRBD1. There are 15 residues in the CDR3. The germline CDR1 and CDR2 sequences are SSHAT and FNYEAQ (reference sequence). DNA for the CDR3: TGTGCTAGCAGCCCCGGGACAGGGGCTCACAATGAGCAGTTCTTC. This translates into CASSPGTGAHNEQFF. Using reference TRBV7-7 and TRBJ2-1 for the parts outside the CDR3, the full variable domain is GAGVSQSPRYKVTKRGQDVTLRCDPISSHATLYWYQQALGQGPEFLTYFNYEAQPDKSGLPSDRFSAERPEGSISTLTIQRTEQRDSAMYRCASSPGTGAHNEQFFGPGTRLTVL.

V gene TRBV19 combines with J gene TRBJ1-2; the D is unclear. Trimming took 1 base from V and 4 from J, leaving 10 bases between them. The germline V gene encodes CDR1 LNHDA and CDR2 SQIVND (reference sequence). The CDR3 spans 14 residues. CDR3 protein: CASSIGGYSYGYTF. The CDR3, as DNA: TGTGCCAGTAGTATAGGAGGTTACAGCTATGGCTACACCTTC.

The chain has TRBV5-1 and TRBJ2-1; 10 positions match TRBD2. Germline CDR1 SGHRS, CDR2 YFSETQ. The CDR3 is 23 amino acids. The ends lost 1 base at V and 0 bases at J; junction bases unmatched: 22. The CDR3 DNA is TGCGCCAGCAGCTTGATGGGGGGGTTTCAGCGGGAGGGCCCCCCAAGCTCCTACAATGAGCAGTTCTTC. This sequence encodes CASSLMGGFQREGPPSSYNEQFF.

The chain is built from TRBV5-1 and TRBJ2-2; TRBD1 matches at 12 bases. Looked up from germline, CDR1 is SGHRS and CDR2 is YFSETQ. The CDR3 has 19 amino acids. V gave up 2 bases and J gave up 0 bases; unmatched junction bases: 8. The DNA for the CDR3 is TGCGCCAGCAGCTTTCGGGACAGGGGGCGGTACACGAACACCGGGGAGCTGTTTTTT. Translated, it gives CASSFRDRGRYTNTGELFF.

The genes are TRBV6-1 and TRBJ1-2, with TRBD1 identical over 7 bases. The length of the CDR3 is 13 residues. Germline CDR1 and CDR2: MNHNS and SASEGT. Trimming at V came to 3 bases and at J to 7 bases, leaving 5 bases not matched to a gene. Here the CDR3 reads CASSENRGGGYTF. CDR3 DNA: TGTGCCAGCAGTGAGAACAGGGGTGGTGGCTACACCTTC.

The chain recombines TRBV11-3 with TRBJ2-5, with 8 bases identical to TRBD2. This CDR3 has 17 amino acids. Germline V gives CDR1 SGHNT, CDR2 YENEEA. V was pared by 1 base and J by 2 bases, with 9 bases of the junction left unmatched. As DNA, the CDR3 is TGTGCCAGCAGCTTAGGGGTGGCTAGCGGGCAACAAGAGACCCAGTACTTC. Translation gives CASSLGVASGQQETQYF.

The chain's CDR3 is CASSFPGNSNQPQHF. The CDR3 DNA sequence: TGTGCCAGCAGTTTTCCGGGAAATAGCAATCAGCCCCAGCATTTT. The chain uses TRBV28 and TRBJ1-5, with no clear D. From germline, CDR1 is MDHEN and CDR2 SYDVKM. This CDR3 region has 15 residues. V lost 3 bases and J 0 bases, leaving 9 bases between the germline ends.

This clone showed up just once. The V and J genes are TRBV6-5 and TRBJ2-1, with 9 bases fitting TRBD2. Trimming removed 4 bases from V and 9 bases from J; junction bases left unmatched: 13. This CDR3 contains 16 residues. CDR1 and CDR2 (germline): MNHEY, SVGAGI. CDR3 DNA: TGTGCCAGCAGTTTCCTCGGGATAGCGGGAGTGGGTGAGCAGTTCTTC. Encoded protein: CASSFLGIAGVGEQFF.

Comments on this clone: One end of the junction does not line up with germline, which may come from a read error. J is TRBJ2-1 and V is TRBV10-2, with TRBD1 matching over 12 bases. The CDR3 totals 15 residues. CDR1 WSHSY and CDR2 SAAADI come from the germline V gene. This CDR3 reads CASRDPGQGAREQFF. In DNA form, the CDR3 reads TGCGCCAGCCGTGACCCGGGACAGGGGGCGCGGGAGCAGTTCTTC.